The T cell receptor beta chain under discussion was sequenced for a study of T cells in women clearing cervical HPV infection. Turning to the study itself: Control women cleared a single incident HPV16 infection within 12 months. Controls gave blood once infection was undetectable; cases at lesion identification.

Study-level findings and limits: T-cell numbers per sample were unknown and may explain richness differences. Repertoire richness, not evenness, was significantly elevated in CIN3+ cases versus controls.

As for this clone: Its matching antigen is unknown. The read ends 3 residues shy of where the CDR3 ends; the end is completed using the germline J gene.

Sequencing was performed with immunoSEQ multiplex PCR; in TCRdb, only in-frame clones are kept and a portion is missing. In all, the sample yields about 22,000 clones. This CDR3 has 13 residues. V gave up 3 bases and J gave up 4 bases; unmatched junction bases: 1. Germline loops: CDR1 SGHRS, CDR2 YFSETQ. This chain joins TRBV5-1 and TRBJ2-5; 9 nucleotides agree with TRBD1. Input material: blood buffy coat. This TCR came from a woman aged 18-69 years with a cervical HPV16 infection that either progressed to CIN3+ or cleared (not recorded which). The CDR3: CASSSTGGETQYF. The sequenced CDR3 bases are TGCGCCAGCAGCTCGACAGGGGGAGAGACC.